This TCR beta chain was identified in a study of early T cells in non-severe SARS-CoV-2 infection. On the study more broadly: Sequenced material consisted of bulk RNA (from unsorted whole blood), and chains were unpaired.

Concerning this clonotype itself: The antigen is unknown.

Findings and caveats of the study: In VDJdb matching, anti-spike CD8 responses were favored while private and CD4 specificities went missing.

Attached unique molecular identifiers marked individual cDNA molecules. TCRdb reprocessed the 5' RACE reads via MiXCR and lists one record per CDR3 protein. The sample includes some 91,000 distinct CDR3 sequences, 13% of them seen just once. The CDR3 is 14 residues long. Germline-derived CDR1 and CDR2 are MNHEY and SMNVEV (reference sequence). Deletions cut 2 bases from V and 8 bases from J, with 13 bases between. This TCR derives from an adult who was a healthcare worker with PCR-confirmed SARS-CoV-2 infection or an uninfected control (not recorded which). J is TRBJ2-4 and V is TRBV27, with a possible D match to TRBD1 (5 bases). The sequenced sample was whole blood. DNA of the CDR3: TGTGCCAGCAGTTTAAATCTCAGGGCGGACATTCAGTACTTC. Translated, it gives CASSLNLRADIQYF.